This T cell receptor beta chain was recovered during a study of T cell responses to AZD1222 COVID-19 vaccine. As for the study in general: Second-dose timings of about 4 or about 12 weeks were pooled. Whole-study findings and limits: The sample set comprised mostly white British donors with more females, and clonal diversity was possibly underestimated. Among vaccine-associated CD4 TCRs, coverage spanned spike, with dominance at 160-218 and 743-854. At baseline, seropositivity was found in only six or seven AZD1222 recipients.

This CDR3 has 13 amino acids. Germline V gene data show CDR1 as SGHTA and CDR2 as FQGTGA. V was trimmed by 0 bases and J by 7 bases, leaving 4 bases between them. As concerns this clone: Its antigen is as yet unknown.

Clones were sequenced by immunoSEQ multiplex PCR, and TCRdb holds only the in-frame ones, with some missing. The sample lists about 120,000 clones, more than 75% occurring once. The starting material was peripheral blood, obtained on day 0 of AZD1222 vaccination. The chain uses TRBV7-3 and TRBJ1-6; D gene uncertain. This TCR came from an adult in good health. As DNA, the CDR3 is TGTGCCAGCAGCTTAACCCAGAATTCACCCCTCCACTTT. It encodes CASSLTQNSPLHF.